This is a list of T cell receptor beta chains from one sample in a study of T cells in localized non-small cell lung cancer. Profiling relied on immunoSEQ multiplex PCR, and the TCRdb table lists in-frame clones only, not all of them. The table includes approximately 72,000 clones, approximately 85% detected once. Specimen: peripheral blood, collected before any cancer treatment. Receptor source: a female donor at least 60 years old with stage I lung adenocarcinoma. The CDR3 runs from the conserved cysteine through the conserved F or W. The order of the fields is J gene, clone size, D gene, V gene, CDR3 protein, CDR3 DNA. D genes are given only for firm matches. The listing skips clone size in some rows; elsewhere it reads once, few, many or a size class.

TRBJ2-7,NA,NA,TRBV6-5,CASSQEALLLHEQYF,TGTGCCAGCTCTCAGGAGGCCCTTCTTCTACACGAGCAGTACTTC
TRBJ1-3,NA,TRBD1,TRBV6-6,CASSRQGPTGNTIYF,TGTGCCAGCAGTAGACAGGGGCCGACGGGAAACACCATATATTTT
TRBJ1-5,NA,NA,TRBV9,CASSVNKGFSNQPQHF,TGTGCCAGCAGCGTAAATAAGGGTTTTAGCAATCAGCCCCAGCATTTT
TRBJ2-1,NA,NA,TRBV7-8,CASSLDSQGIGEQFF,TGTGCCAGCAGCTTAGATTCTCAGGGGATCGGTGAGCAGTTCTTC
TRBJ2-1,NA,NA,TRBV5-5,CASSLVLVSYNEQFF,TGTGCCAGCAGCTTGGTCCTAGTCTCCTACAATGAGCAGTTCTTC
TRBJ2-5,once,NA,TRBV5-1,CASSNRGETQYF,TGCGCCAGCAGCAACCGTGGGGAGACCCAGTACTTC
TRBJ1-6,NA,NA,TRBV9,CASSVGTHNSPLHF,TGTGCCAGCAGCGTAGGGACACATAATTCACCCCTCCACTTT
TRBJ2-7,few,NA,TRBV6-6,CASSYEGVGEQYF,TGTGCCAGCAGTTACGAGGGGGTGGGCGAGCAGTACTTC
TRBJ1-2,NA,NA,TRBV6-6,CASSFTPNYGYTF,TGTGCCAGCAGTTTCACACCCAACTATGGCTACACCTTC
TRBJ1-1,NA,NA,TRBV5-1,CASSYDPSDLNTEAFF,TGCGCCAGCAGCTATGACCCTTCCGACCTGAACACTGAAGCTTTCTTT
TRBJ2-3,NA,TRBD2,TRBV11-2,CASSFLAGGNTDTQYF,TGTGCCAGCAGCTTCTTAGCGGGGGGGAACACAGATACGCAGTATTTT
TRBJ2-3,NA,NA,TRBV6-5,CAIRAFTGHTDTQYF,TGTGCCATCAGGGCCTTCACGGGCCACACAGATACGCAGTATTTT
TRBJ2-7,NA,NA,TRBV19,CASSARTESSYEQYF,TGTGCCAGTAGTGCCCGGACAGAAAGCTCCTACGAGCAGTACTTC
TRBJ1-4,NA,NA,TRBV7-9,CASSLQELNEKLFF,TGTGCCAGCAGCCTACAGGAGTTAAATGAAAAACTGTTTTTT
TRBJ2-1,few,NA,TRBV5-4,CASSLARADEQFF,TGTGCCAGCAGCTTGGCACGCGCGGATGAGCAGTTCTTC
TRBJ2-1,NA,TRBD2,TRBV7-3,CASSLMFGGRNEQFF,TGTGCCAGCAGCTTAATGTTCGGCGGGAGGAATGAGCAGTTCTTC
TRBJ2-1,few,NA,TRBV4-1,CASSPNNRGHNEQFF,TGCGCCAGCAGCCCGAATAACCGGGGCCACAATGAGCAGTTCTTC
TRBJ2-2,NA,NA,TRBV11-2,CASSLAGYTGELFF,TGTGCCAGCAGCTTAGCAGGTTACACCGGGGAGCTGTTTTTT
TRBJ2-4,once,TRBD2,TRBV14,CASSPLLAGAKNIQYF,TGTGCCAGCAGCCCACTATTAGCGGGAGCCAAAAACATTCAGTACTTC
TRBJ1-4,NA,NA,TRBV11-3,CASKQGPNEKLFF,TGTGCCAGCAAACAGGGACCTAATGAAAAACTGTTTTTT
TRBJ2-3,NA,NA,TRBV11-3,CASSLRGIRTDTQYF,TGTGCCAGCAGCTTAAGGGGAATTCGGACAGATACGCAGTATTTT
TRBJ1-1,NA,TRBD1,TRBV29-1,CSVGQGNTEAFF,TGCAGCGTGGGACAGGGGAACACTGAAGCTTTCTTT
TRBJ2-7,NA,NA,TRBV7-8,CASSTHRDSKSGEQYF,TGTGCCAGCAGCACCCACCGGGACTCAAAATCGGGAGAGCAGTACTTC
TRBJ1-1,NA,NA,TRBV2,CASSEAWGGDKAFF,TGTGCCAGCAGTGAAGCATGGGGGGGGGATAAAGCTTTCTTT
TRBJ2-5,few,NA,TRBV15,CATSRTRTTPETQYF,TGTGCCACCAGCAGAACGAGGACCACCCCGGAGACCCAGTACTTC
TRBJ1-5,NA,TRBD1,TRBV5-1,CASSIGTGDSNQPQHF,TGCGCCAGCAGCATCGGGACAGGGGATAGCAATCAGCCCCAGCATTTT
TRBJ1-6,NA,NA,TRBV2,CASSEVTLASPLHF,TGTGCCAGCAGTGAAGTGACACTAGCTTCACCCCTCCACTTT
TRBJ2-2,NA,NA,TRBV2,CASSLGQYTGELFF,TGTGCCAGCAGTTTGGGGCAATACACCGGGGAGCTGTTTTTT
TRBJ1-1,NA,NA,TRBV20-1,CSAQWDTEAFF,TGCAGTGCCCAATGGGACACTGAAGCTTTCTTT
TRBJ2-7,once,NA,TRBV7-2,CASSFRNSGEQYF,TGTGCCAGCAGCTTTCGAAATTCCGGCGAGCAGTACTTC
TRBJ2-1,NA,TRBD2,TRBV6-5,CASRGGDGSYNEQFF,TGTGCCAGTCGTGGGGGGGACGGCTCCTACAATGAGCAGTTCTTC
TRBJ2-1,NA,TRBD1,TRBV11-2,CASSSQGASDNEQFF,TGTGCCAGCAGCTCACAGGGGGCAAGTGACAATGAGCAGTTCTTC
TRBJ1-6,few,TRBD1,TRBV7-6,CASSLLTGGSSPLHF,TGTGCCAGCAGCTTACTGACAGGGGGATCTTCACCCCTCCACTTT
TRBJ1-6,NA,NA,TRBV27,CASSLFGTGGSPLHF,TGTGCCAGCAGTTTATTCGGGACCGGCGGTTCACCCCTCCACTTT
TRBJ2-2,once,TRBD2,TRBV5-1,CASNLSGKLTGELFF,TGCGCCAGCAACCTAAGCGGGAAACTCACCGGGGAGCTGTTTTTT